The next 20 T cell receptor beta chains were all read from a single sample in a study of blood T cell repertoires in COVID-19. This table comes from immunoSEQ multiplex PCR, and its TCRdb copy is limited to in-frame clones, with some not included. Of fewer than 250,000 clones in the sample, about 88% were seen once. The sample taken for sequencing was peripheral blood. The receptors derive from a man aged 55 to 70 with acute or convalescent COVID-19.

The rearrangement uses TRBV7-2 and TRBJ2-2; a weak D match, TRBD1 (5 bases). Looked up from germline, CDR1 is SGHTA and CDR2 is FQGNSA. CDR3 length: 15 amino acids. Between the trimmed V and J ends, which lost 5 bases and 6 bases, there was a span of 16 bases. The chain's CDR3 is CASSGARVTSGELFF. Here the CDR3 DNA reads TGTGCCAGCAGCGGTGCCAGGGTGACGTCCGGGGAGCTGTTTTTT. The complete variable domain, with remaining parts taken from reference TRBV7-2 and TRBJ2-2, reads GAGVSQSPSNKVTEKGKDVELRCDPISGHTALYWYRQSLGQGLEFLIYFQGNSAPDKSGLPSDRFSAERTGGSVSTLTIQRTQQEDSAVYLCASSGARVTSGELFFGEGSRLTVL.

The rearrangement joins TRBV24-1 to TRBJ2-2; D is perhaps TRBD1 (6 bases). CDR3 size: 14 residues. Deletions cut 7 bases from V and 5 bases from J, with 13 bases between. The germline V gene has CDR1 KGHDR and CDR2 SFDVKD. The CDR3 spells CATRMGAGTGELFF. In DNA, the CDR3 is TGTGCCACCAGGATGGGGGCAGGAACCGGGGAGCTGTTTTTT.

This clone showed up just once. J is TRBJ2-3 and V is TRBV2; 8 positions agree with TRBD2. CDR1 and CDR2 (germline): SNHLY, FYNNEI. The CDR3 runs 14 residues. V was pared by 8 bases and J by 5 bases, with 9 bases of the junction left unmatched. The CDR3 here is CASSGGGRRDTQYF. The CDR3 DNA is TGTGCCAGCTCCGGGGGGGGGCGCAGAGATACGCAGTATTTT.

This rearrangement joins TRBV15 to TRBJ2-7, with a possible D match to TRBD2 (6 bases). This CDR3 comprises 14 residues. Germline assignment: CDR1 LNHNV and CDR2 YYDKDF (reference sequence). Trimming removed 5 bases at V and 3 bases at J, with 14 bases between. CDR3 nucleotide sequence: TGTGCCACCAGCGCCGTCTACGGGGGCTACGAGCAGTACTTC. Residues: CATSAVYGGYEQYF.

Only one count was recorded for this clone. The chain couples TRBV6-6 to TRBJ2-1; 7 nucleotides line up with TRBD1. Germline trimming cut 5 bases from V and 3 bases from J; bases unmatched to any gene: 13. The CDR3 length is 17 residues. From germline, CDR1 is MNHNY and CDR2 SVGAGI (reference sequence). Written as DNA, the CDR3 is TGTGCCAGCAGTCCCACGCCGGGACAGCTAATCTACAATGAGCAGTTCTTC. Translation gives CASSPTPGQLIYNEQFF.

This clone appeared a few times. DNA for the CDR3: TGTGCCAGCAGCGTAACCGGGGATAGTTCTTACGAGCAGTACTTC. Protein product: CASSVTGDSSYEQYF. The V call is TRBV9, the J call TRBJ2-7; D is perhaps TRBD2 (5 bases). CDR1 is SGDLS, CDR2 YYNGEE, per germline. CDR3 size: 15 residues. The V end was cut by 1 base, the J end by 4 bases, with 15 bases between. Looking up the rest from reference TRBV9 and TRBJ2-7 gives the full variable domain: DSGVTQTPKHLITATGQRVTLRCSPRSGDLSVYWYQQSLDQGLQFLIQYYNGEERAKGNILERFSAQQFPDLHSELNLSSLELGDSALYFCASSVTGDSSYEQYFGPGTRLTVT.

This chain uses TRBV19 with TRBJ2-6, with D perhaps matching TRBD1 (5 bases). Per germline, CDR1 LNHDA and CDR2 SQIVND (reference sequence). This CDR3 has 14 amino acids. The germline V and J ends were trimmed by 6 bases and 1 base, with 7 bases remaining between them. The CDR3 DNA sequence: TGTGCCAGTAGAGACAGATCTGGGGCCAACGTCCTGACTTTC. Its translation: CASRDRSGANVLTF.

The chain is built from TRBV6-5 and TRBJ2-2; D not resolved. Deletions cut 2 bases from V and 2 bases from J, with 6 bases between. The germline CDR1 and CDR2 sequences are MNHEY and SVGAGI. This CDR3 has 14 residues. The CDR3: CASSYQSNTGELFF. The CDR3 DNA follows: TGTGCCAGCAGTTACCAGTCTAACACCGGGGAGCTGTTTTTT.

The CDR3 sequence is CASSARPRQEDLYEQYF. As DNA, the CDR3 is TGCGCCAGCAGCGCCCGTCCCCGACAGGAGGACCTATACGAGCAGTACTTC. The V call is TRBV5-1, the J call TRBJ2-7; TRBD1 might be the D (6 bases). CDR3 length: 17 amino acids. Germline CDR1 reads SGHRS; CDR2 reads YFSETQ. V lost 4 bases, J lost 4 bases, and 24 bases lay in between.

The chain carries TRBV28 and TRBJ2-5; 10 bases fit TRBD2. V gave up 2 bases and J gave up 6 bases; unmatched junction bases: 9. The CDR3 sequence is 16 residues long. Per germline, CDR1 MDHEN and CDR2 SYDVKM. The DNA for the CDR3 is TGTGCCAGCAGTTTAGGTCCTAGCGGGGGCAAAAAGACCCAGTACTTC. Residues: CASSLGPSGGKKTQYF.

V and J are TRBV21-1 and TRBJ1-5. TRBV21-1 is a pseudogene locus. There are 18 residues in the CDR3. CDR3 region: CASSKRRGSQECNQPQHF. The CDR3 DNA reads as TGTGCCAGCAGCAAAAGGAGGGGCTCTCAAGAATGCAATCAGCCCCAGCATTTT.

The chain couples TRBV6-5 to TRBJ1-6; TRBD1 might be the D (6 bases). The CDR3 is made up of 11 amino acids. Germline-derived CDR1 and CDR2 are MNHEY and SVGAGI. V was clipped by 7 bases and J by 13 bases, with 11 bases between them. CDR3 nucleotide sequence: TGTGCCAGCACTTGGCAGGGGCCCCTCCACTTT. This translates into CASTWQGPLHF.

The chain recombines TRBV7-3 with TRBJ2-5; TRBD2 matches 14 bases. Trimming cost V 2 bases and J 4 bases; bases outside gene matches: 3. The germline CDR1 and CDR2 sequences are SGHTA and FQGTGA. The CDR3 runs to 16 residues. The DNA of the CDR3 is TGTGCCAGCAGCTTAGGGACTAGCGGGAGTGGAGAGACCCAGTACTTC. Translating it yields CASSLGTSGSGETQYF.

The chain carries TRBV19 and TRBJ2-5; 9 nucleotides line up with TRBD1. The germline V gene encodes CDR1 LNHDA and CDR2 SQIVND (reference sequence). The ends lost 5 bases at V and 5 bases at J; junction bases unmatched: 9. The CDR3 has 15 amino acids. The CDR3 here is CASSALGQGLETQYF. CDR3 DNA: TGTGCCAGTAGTGCCTTAGGACAGGGGTTGGAGACCCAGTACTTC.

J is TRBJ2-5 and V is TRBV5-4; a weak D match, TRBD1 (6 bases). Germline loops: CDR1 SGHNT, CDR2 YYREEE (reference sequence). The ends were cut back, 0 bases at V and 3 bases at J, with 9 bases in the middle. The CDR3 consists of 14 residues. Here the CDR3 reads CASSLGGDKETQYF. CDR3 coding DNA: TGTGCCAGCAGCTTGGGTGGGGACAAAGAGACCCAGTACTTC. Supplemented by reference TRBV5-4 and TRBJ2-5, the full variable domain reads ETGVTQSPTHLIKTRGQQVTLRCSSQSGHNTVSWYQQALGQGPQFIFQYYREEENGRGNFPPRFSGLQFPNYSSELNVNALELDDSALYLCASSLGGDKETQYFGPGTRLLVL.

The gene calls are TRBV6-6 and TRBJ1-5; 7 nucleotides align to TRBD1. V was pared by 3 bases and J by 4 bases, with 9 bases of the junction left unmatched. The CDR3 extends over 16 amino acids. Germline V lookup: CDR1 MNHNY, CDR2 SVGAGI (reference sequence). The CDR3 bases are TGTGCCAGCAGTTATTCCTCGGGACAGCAAAATCAGCCCCAGCATTTT. It encodes CASSYSSGQQNQPQHF.

The chain employs TRBV10-3 and TRBJ2-1; TRBD2 matches at 16 bases. The CDR3 loop spans 15 amino acids. Trimming cost V 6 bases and J 8 bases; bases outside gene matches: 4. From germline, CDR1 is ENHRY and CDR2 SYGVKD. CDR3 sequence: CAISGTSGGADEQFF. CDR3 DNA sequence: TGTGCCATCAGCGGGACTAGCGGGGGGGCCGATGAGCAGTTCTTC.

The V and J genes are TRBV7-9 and TRBJ1-3; tentative D call: TRBD1 (5 bases). Trimming shortened V by 6 bases and J by 9 bases, and 15 bases separated the two germline ends. Germline CDR1 is SEHNR and CDR2 is FQNEAQ (reference sequence). The CDR3 is made up of 13 amino acids. The CDR3 nucleotides read TGTGCCAGCAGACAGAGCAGGGAGGGCACCATATATTTT. It translates to CASRQSREGTIYF. Variable domain in full (rest from reference TRBV7-9 and TRBJ1-3): DTGVSQNPRHKITKRGQNVTFRCDPISEHNRLYWYRQTLGQGPEFLTYFQNEAQLEKSRLLSDRFSAERPKGSFSTLEIQRTEQGDSAMYLCASRQSREGTIYFGEGSWLTVV.

This CDR3 reads CASSPRDRTRTDTQYF. The CDR3 bases are TGTGCCAGCTCACCCAGGGACAGGACACGCACAGATACGCAGTATTTT. The chain recombines TRBV18 with TRBJ2-3, with 8 bases that match TRBD1. V dropped 3 bases and J dropped 1; count of bases not matched to a gene: 6. There are 16 residues in the CDR3. Germline V lookup: CDR1 KGHSH, CDR2 LQKENI. The entire variable domain, with the rest obtained from reference TRBV18 and TRBJ2-3, is as follows: NAGVMQNPRHLVRRRGQEARLRCSPMKGHSHVYWYRQLPEEGLKFMVYLQKENIIDESGMPKERFSAEFPKEGPSILRIQQVVRGDSAAYFCASSPRDRTRTDTQYFGPGTRLTVL.

This clone was counted once. V and J are TRBV19 and TRBJ1-3, with D unclear. The CDR3 length is 17 residues. The germline CDR1 and CDR2 sequences are LNHDA and SQIVND (reference sequence). V was cut by 3 bases and J by 4 bases, with 19 bases left in between. The CDR3 DNA follows: TGTGCCAGTAGTATTATTATCTCTCCGGTGTCGGGAAACACCATATATTTT. Amino acid sequence: CASSIIISPVSGNTIYF. Supplemented by reference TRBV19 and TRBJ1-3, the full variable domain reads DGGITQSPKYLFRKEGQNVTLSCEQNLNHDAMYWYRQDPGQGLRLIYYSQIVNDFQKGDIAEGYSVSREKKESFPLTVTSAQKNPTAFYLCASSIIISPVSGNTIYFGEGSWLTVV.